This TCR beta chain was profiled in a study of T cell changes during pregnancy in multiple sclerosis. Germline V CDR1 and CDR2: SGHTA, FQGNSA. The CDR3 consists of 15 residues. Between the trimmed V and J ends, which lost 2 bases and 4 bases, there was a span of 14 bases. Clones were read by immunoSEQ multiplex PCR, and TCRdb kept only the in-frame ones, dropping some. The sample records more than 35,000 clones, around 90% being singletons. The source of this sequence is a female donor in good health, enrolled as a control in a pregnancy study. V usage is TRBV7-2 and J usage is TRBJ1-2, with a tentative D call TRBD1 (6 bases). The source material was CD4+ T cells from peripheral blood mononuclear cells, sampled after pregnancy. CDR3 bases: TGTGCCAGCAGCTTACAAGTGGGGGCCTTCTATGGCTACACCTTC. Its translation is CASSLQVGAFYGYTF. The variable domain in full, with the rest retrieved from reference TRBV7-2 and TRBJ1-2, is GAGVSQSPSNKVTEKGKDVELRCDPISGHTALYWYRQSLGQGLEFLIYFQGNSAPDKSGLPSDRFSAERTGGSVSTLTIQRTQQEDSAVYLCASSLQVGAFYGYTFGSGTRLTVV.